A single sample gave rise to the 26 T cell receptor beta chains below, sequenced in a study of T cell changes during pregnancy in multiple sclerosis (dated by TCRdb to the late 2010s). The library was prepared using the immunoSEQ multiplex PCR assay. This is the immuneACCESS table as TCRdb keeps it, with only in-frame sequences that have V and J called. A part of the clones is gone; compared with another copy, unresolved V genes explain less than half, and the rest is unexplained. The table for this sample lists about 99,000 clones; around 94% of them were counted only once. The ten largest clones represent 0.75% to 0.95% of the sample. The material sequenced was peripheral blood, taken after pregnancy. The receptors here all came from a female donor with multiple sclerosis, enrolled in a pregnancy study.

The V and J genes are TRBV5-1 and TRBJ2-3, with 12 bases matching TRBD1. The germline V gene has CDR1 SGHRS and CDR2 YFSETQ. V trimming: 1 base; J trimming: 0 bases; junction bases outside the gene matches: 15. The CDR3 extends over 21 amino acids. The CDR3 nucleotides are TGCGCCAGCAGCTTGTCCGACGGGACAGGGGGCAGAAGACGGAGCACAGATACGCAGTATTTT. Translation: CASSLSDGTGGRRRSTDTQYF. The full variable domain, in which reference TRBV5-1 and TRBJ2-3 provide the parts outside the CDR3, is KAGVTQTPRYLIKTRGQQVTLSCSPISGHRSVSWYQQTPGQGLQFLFEYFSETQRNKGNFPGRFSGRQFSNSRSEMNVSTLELGDSALYLCASSLSDGTGGRRRSTDTQYFGPGTRLTVL.

The rearrangement joins TRBV29-1 to TRBJ1-1; D is undetermined. The CDR3 loop spans 14 amino acids. Trimming took 5 bases from V and 4 from J, leaving 17 bases between them. Germline V CDR1 and CDR2: SQVTM, ANQGSEA. This chain's CDR3 is CSVLSGLGSTEAFF. Written as DNA, the CDR3 is TGCAGCGTTCTTAGCGGCTTAGGGAGCACTGAAGCTTTCTTT.

The V gene is TRBV10-2, the J gene TRBJ2-7; 11 nucleotides align to TRBD2. The CDR3 covers 14 residues. V dropped 8 bases and J dropped 3; count of bases not matched to a gene: 6. In germline, CDR1 is WSHSY, CDR2 SAAADI. The CDR3 is CASSGTSGFYEQYF. Here the CDR3 DNA reads TGCGCCAGCTCCGGGACTAGCGGATTCTACGAGCAGTACTTC.

The chain has TRBV30 and TRBJ2-6; tentatively, D is TRBD1 (6 bases). This CDR3 comprises 16 residues. Trimming pared 1 base from V and 4 bases from J, leaving 14 bases between. Germline CDR1 GTSNPN, CDR2 SVGIG (reference sequence). For the CDR3, the DNA is TGTGCCTGGAGTGAAGGTACAGGGTTAGGGGCCAACGTCCTGACTTTC. This sequence encodes CAWSEGTGLGANVLTF.

The chain recombines TRBV2 with TRBJ1-2, with TRBD1 as a possible D gene (5 bases). Trimming shortened V by 5 bases and J by 3 bases, and 13 bases separated the two germline ends. This CDR3 is built from 14 residues. From germline, CDR1 is SNHLY and CDR2 FYNNEI. The CDR3 region has the DNA TGTGCCAGCAGTACCGACAGCTCAGACTATGGCTACACCTTC. Residues: CASSTDSSDYGYTF.

This chain uses TRBV18 with TRBJ1-1; maybe TRBD1 (6 bases). Germline V gene sequence: CDR1 KGHSH, CDR2 LQKENI. V shed 5 bases and J shed 4 bases, with 11 bases lying between them. The CDR3 loop spans 13 amino acids. CDR3 sequence reads: CASSAGGVTEAFF. Here the CDR3 DNA reads TGTGCCAGCTCAGCGGGGGGCGTCACTGAAGCTTTCTTT. The whole variable domain, filled in from reference TRBV18 and TRBJ1-1, reads NAGVMQNPRHLVRRRGQEARLRCSPMKGHSHVYWYRQLPEEGLKFMVYLQKENIIDESGMPKERFSAEFPKEGPSILRIQQVVRGDSAAYFCASSAGGVTEAFFGQGTRLTVV.

This chain uses TRBV6-1 with TRBJ1-1; D is ambiguous. This CDR3 is built from 15 residues. In germline, CDR1 is MNHNS, CDR2 SASEGT. Trimming stripped 1 base from V and 1 base from J, with 10 bases between. The CDR3: CASSEVPGTNTEAFF. CDR3 in DNA: TGTGCCAGCAGTGAAGTACCAGGAACGAACACTGAAGCTTTCTTT.

The chain joins TRBV7-6 to TRBJ1-4, with D tentatively TRBD1 (5 bases). The CDR3 contains 17 residues. Germline CDR1 SGHVS, CDR2 FNYEAQ. V was trimmed by 3 bases and J by 2 bases, leaving 16 bases between them. CDR3 sequence (DNA): TGTGCCAGCAGCTTGCTCGCGGGACCGGGTACTAATGAAAAACTGTTTTTT. This translates into CASSLLAGPGTNEKLFF.

This chain links TRBV6-4 with TRBJ2-1, with D possibly matching TRBD2 (5 bases). The CDR3 is 17 residues long. The V end was cut by 3 bases, the J end by 3 bases, with 18 bases between. Per germline, CDR1 MRHNA and CDR2 SNTAGT. The CDR3 sequence is CASSDSGSHLSYNEQFF. The CDR3 region has the DNA TGTGCCAGCAGTGATTCGGGGTCTCATTTGAGCTACAATGAGCAGTTCTTC.

The chain couples TRBV11-2 to TRBJ2-1, with a weak D call TRBD2 (5 bases). Trimming shortened V by 4 bases and J by 7 bases, and 14 bases separated the two germline ends. The length of the CDR3 is 14 residues. Germline CDR1 and CDR2: SGHAT and FQNNGV. CDR3 sequence (DNA): TGTGCCAGCAGCTACAGCGGAGTGGCGAATGAGCAGTTCTTC. This encodes CASSYSGVANEQFF.

The chain recombines TRBV29-1 with TRBJ2-2; perhaps TRBD1 as D (5 bases). Trimming shortened V by 6 bases and J by 1 base, and 15 bases separated the two germline ends. Germline values: CDR1 SQVTM, CDR2 ANQGSEA. The CDR3 is 15 amino acids. CDR3 bases: TGCAGCGTACGCCCAGGGTTACGGAACACCGGGGAGCTGTTTTTT. Translated: CSVRPGLRNTGELFF.

The chain couples TRBV7-2 to TRBJ1-6; 10 nucleotides agree with TRBD1. The CDR3 loop spans 16 amino acids. The junction had 6 bases not matched to a gene; V was cut back by 1 base and J by 9 bases. CDR1 and CDR2 (germline): SGHTA, FQGNSA. The CDR3 loop is CASSLGQGAFSSPLHF. The CDR3 nucleotides read TGTGCCAGCAGCTTAGGACAGGGGGCCTTTAGTTCACCCCTCCACTTT.

The V call is TRBV2, the J call TRBJ2-5; weak D call: TRBD1 (5 bases). This CDR3 contains 12 residues. V was cut by 7 bases and J by 7 bases, with 13 bases left in between. CDR1 is SNHLY and CDR2 is FYNNEI in the germline V gene. The CDR3 is CASKTQGGTQYF. The CDR3 coding sequence is TGTGCCAGCAAAACCCAGGGCGGGACCCAGTACTTC.

V and J are TRBV14 and TRBJ2-3, with TRBD1 as a possible D gene (7 bases). Germline V CDR1 and CDR2: SGHDN, FVKESK. The length of the CDR3 is 16 residues. Trimming removed 6 bases from V and 0 bases from J, with 16 bases in between. Written as DNA, the CDR3 is TGTGCCAGCAGGGGAGGCAGGGGGTCTAGCACAGATACGCAGTATTTT. Protein: CASRGGRGSSTDTQYF.

The gene calls are TRBV29-1 and TRBJ1-5; D remains ambiguous. V shed 5 bases and J shed 0 bases, with 14 bases lying between them. Germline assignment: CDR1 SQVTM and CDR2 ANQGSEA. The CDR3 runs 15 residues. The CDR3 DNA sequence: TGCAGCGTTCTTACGGGTCCGTATAGCAATCAGCCCCAGCATTTT. It encodes CSVLTGPYSNQPQHF.

The V and J genes are TRBV5-4 and TRBJ2-7, with a weak D call TRBD1 (5 bases). Between the trimmed V and J ends, which lost 2 bases and 5 bases, there was a span of 11 bases. Germline CDR1 reads SGHNT; CDR2 reads YYREEE (reference sequence). The CDR3 totals 13 residues. The CDR3 sequence: CASSFWGTHEQYF. CDR3 DNA sequence: TGTGCCAGCAGCTTTTGGGGCACCCACGAGCAGTACTTC. The whole variable domain, filled in from reference TRBV5-4 and TRBJ2-7, reads ETGVTQSPTHLIKTRGQQVTLRCSSQSGHNTVSWYQQALGQGPQFIFQYYREEENGRGNFPPRFSGLQFPNYSSELNVNALELDDSALYLCASSFWGTHEQYFGPGTRLTVT.

The gene calls are TRBV7-2 and TRBJ2-7; TRBD1 matches 8 bases. The V gene end was trimmed by 5 bases and the J gene end by 7 bases; junction bases not matched to a gene: 7. The length of the CDR3 is 13 residues. Looked up from germline, CDR1 is SGHTA and CDR2 is FQGNSA. The CDR3 is CASSSQGAGEQYF. CDR3 nucleotides: TGTGCCAGCAGCAGCCAGGGGGCGGGTGAGCAGTACTTC.

This clone came up a few times. The V gene is TRBV9, the J gene TRBJ1-2; possible D gene TRBD1, 5 bases. Germline assignment: CDR1 SGDLS and CDR2 YYNGEE. The ends were cut back, 0 bases at V and 3 bases at J, with 12 bases in the middle. The CDR3 has 15 amino acids. Here the CDR3 reads CASSVAARVDYGYTF. The CDR3 DNA sequence: TGTGCCAGCAGCGTAGCTGCCAGGGTAGACTATGGCTACACCTTC.

J is TRBJ2-2 and V is TRBV7-2, with 7 bases fitting TRBD2. Germline-derived CDR1 and CDR2 are SGHTA and FQGNSA. The CDR3 is made up of 15 amino acids. The junction had 4 bases not matched to a gene; V was cut back by 2 bases and J by 4 bases. CDR3 protein: CASSLFGGTTGELFF. DNA of the CDR3: TGTGCCAGCAGCTTATTCGGGGGGACCACCGGGGAGCTGTTTTTT. Supplemented by reference TRBV7-2 and TRBJ2-2, the full variable domain reads GAGVSQSPSNKVTEKGKDVELRCDPISGHTALYWYRQSLGQGLEFLIYFQGNSAPDKSGLPSDRFSAERTGGSVSTLTIQRTQQEDSAVYLCASSLFGGTTGELFFGEGSRLTVL.

The genes are TRBV5-4 and TRBJ2-1; D is possibly TRBD1 (5 bases). The germline V gene encodes CDR1 SGHNT and CDR2 YYREEE (reference sequence). The germline V and J ends were trimmed by 6 bases and 2 bases, with 15 bases remaining between them. This CDR3 spans 15 amino acids. DNA of the CDR3: TGTGCCAGCATTATGCAGGGTAGCCCCTACAATGAGCAGTTCTTC. Encoded protein: CASIMQGSPYNEQFF.

The V gene is TRBV19, the J gene TRBJ2-7, with 9 bases matching TRBD2. The J segment lost 0 bases and the V segment lost 6 bases, leaving 6 bases of the junction unmatched. Germline V gives CDR1 LNHDA, CDR2 SQIVND (reference sequence). The CDR3 spans 15 residues. DNA for the CDR3: TGTGCCAGTAGGCAGAAGACTAGCGGCTCCTACGAGCAGTACTTC. It codes for CASRQKTSGSYEQYF. Filled out from reference TRBV19 and TRBJ2-7, the complete variable domain reads DGGITQSPKYLFRKEGQNVTLSCEQNLNHDAMYWYRQDPGQGLRLIYYSQIVNDFQKGDIAEGYSVSREKKESFPLTVTSAQKNPTAFYLCASRQKTSGSYEQYFGPGTRLTVT.

This clone has just one count. CDR3 sequence reads: CASSLGRGAGELFF. The CDR3 coding sequence is TGTGCCAGTAGCCTTGGGAGGGGGGCCGGGGAGCTGTTTTTT. The chain carries TRBV19 and TRBJ2-2, with D perhaps matching TRBD2 (7 bases). This CDR3 region has 14 residues. Per germline, CDR1 LNHDA and CDR2 SQIVND (reference sequence). Trimming took off 6 bases at V and 6 bases at J, with 14 bases between the two ends.

The V call is TRBV2, the J call TRBJ1-5; possibly TRBD1 for D (6 bases). CDR1 is SNHLY and CDR2 is FYNNEI in the germline V gene. The CDR3 loop spans 16 amino acids. Trimming shortened V by 4 bases and J by 3 bases, and 16 bases separated the two germline ends. The CDR3 DNA follows: TGTGCCAGCAGTGGGGGCGGCAGGGGAAACAATCAGCCCCAGCATTTT. Encoded protein: CASSGGGRGNNQPQHF.

This clone was seen a single time. The genes are TRBV14 and TRBJ1-1; D may be TRBD1 (6 bases). Germline-derived CDR1 and CDR2 are SGHDN and FVKESK. CDR3 size: 13 residues. Trimming took off 5 bases at V and 10 bases at J, with 17 bases between the two ends. The CDR3 bases are TGTGCCAGCAGCGCCACTTCGACAGGACGAGCTTTCTTT. Residues: CASSATSTGRAFF.

V usage is TRBV7-9 and J usage is TRBJ2-7; no reliable D call. The V gene's germline CDR1 is SEHNR and CDR2 FQNEAQ (reference sequence). V was pared by 1 base and J by 1 base, with 8 bases between. CDR3 size: 14 residues. This CDR3 reads CASSLDPSSYEQYF. CDR3 sequence (DNA): TGTGCCAGCAGCTTAGACCCCAGTTCCTACGAGCAGTACTTC.

This clone was seen more than once but under ten times. The genes are TRBV7-3 and TRBJ2-7; TRBD1 agrees at 7 bases. CDR1 is SGHTA and CDR2 is FQGTGA in the germline V gene. The CDR3 has 14 residues. Trimming at V came to 1 base and at J to 3 bases, leaving 3 bases not matched to a gene. The CDR3 sequence is CASSLSAGGYEQYF. Here the CDR3 DNA reads TGTGCCAGCAGCTTAAGTGCAGGGGGCTACGAGCAGTACTTC.